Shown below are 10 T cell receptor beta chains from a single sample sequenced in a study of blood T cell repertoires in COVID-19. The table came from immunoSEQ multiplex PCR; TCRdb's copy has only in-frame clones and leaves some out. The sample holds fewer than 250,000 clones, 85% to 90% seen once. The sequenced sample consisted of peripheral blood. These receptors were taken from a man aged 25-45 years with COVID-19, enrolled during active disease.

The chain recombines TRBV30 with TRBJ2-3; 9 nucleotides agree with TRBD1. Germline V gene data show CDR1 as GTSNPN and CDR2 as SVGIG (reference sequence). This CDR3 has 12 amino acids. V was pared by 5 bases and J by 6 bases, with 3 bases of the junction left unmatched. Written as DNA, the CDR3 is TGTGCCTGGCGGGGACAGGGCGATACGCAGTATTTT. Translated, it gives CAWRGQGDTQYF.

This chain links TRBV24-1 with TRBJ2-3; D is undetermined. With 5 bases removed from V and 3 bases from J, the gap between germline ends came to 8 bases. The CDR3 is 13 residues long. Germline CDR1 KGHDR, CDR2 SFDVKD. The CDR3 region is CATSAEVTDTQYF. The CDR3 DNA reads TGTGCCACCAGTGCCGAGGTGACAGATACGCAGTATTTT.

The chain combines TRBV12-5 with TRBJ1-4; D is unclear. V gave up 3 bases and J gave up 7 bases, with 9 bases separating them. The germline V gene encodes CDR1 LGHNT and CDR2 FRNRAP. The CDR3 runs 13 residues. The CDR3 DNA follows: TGTGCTAGTGGTTTCCCCCGCAGTGAAAAACTGTTTTTT. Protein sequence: CASGFPRSEKLFF.

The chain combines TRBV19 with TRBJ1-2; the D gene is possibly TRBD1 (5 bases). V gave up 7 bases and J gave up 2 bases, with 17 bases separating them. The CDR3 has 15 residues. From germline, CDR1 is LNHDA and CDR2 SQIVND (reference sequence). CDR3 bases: TGTGCCAGTACCCCACTTGGCCAGGGCAACTATGGCTACACCTTC. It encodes CASTPLGQGNYGYTF.

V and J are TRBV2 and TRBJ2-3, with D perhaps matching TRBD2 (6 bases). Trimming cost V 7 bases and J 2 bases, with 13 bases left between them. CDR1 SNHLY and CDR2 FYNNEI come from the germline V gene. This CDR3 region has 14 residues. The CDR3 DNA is TGTGCCAGCAAAAAGCGGGCGAACACAGATACGCAGTATTTT. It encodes CASKKRANTDTQYF.

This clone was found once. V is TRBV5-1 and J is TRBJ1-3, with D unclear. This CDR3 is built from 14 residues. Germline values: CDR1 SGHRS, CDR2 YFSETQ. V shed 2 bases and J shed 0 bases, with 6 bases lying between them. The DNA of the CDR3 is TGCGCCAGCAGCTTAGAGGACTCTGGAAACACCATATATTTT. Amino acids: CASSLEDSGNTIYF.

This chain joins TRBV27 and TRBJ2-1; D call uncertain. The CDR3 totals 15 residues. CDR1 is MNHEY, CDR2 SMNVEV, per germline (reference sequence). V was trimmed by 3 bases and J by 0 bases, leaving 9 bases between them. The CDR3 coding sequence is TGTGCCAGCAGTTTCTCCTGGAGCTCCTACAATGAGCAGTTCTTC. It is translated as CASSFSWSSYNEQFF.

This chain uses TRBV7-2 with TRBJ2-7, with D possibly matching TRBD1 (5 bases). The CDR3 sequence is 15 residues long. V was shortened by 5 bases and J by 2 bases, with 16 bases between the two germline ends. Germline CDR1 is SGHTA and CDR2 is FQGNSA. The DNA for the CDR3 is TGTGCCAGCAGCCTAGAACAGGATCCGACCTACGAGCAGTACTTC. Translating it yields CASSLEQDPTYEQYF.

This chain's CDR3 is CASSLGGAPYGYTF. The CDR3 DNA is TGTGCCAGCAGTTTAGGGGGCGCCCCCTATGGCTACACCTTC. The chain has TRBV28 and TRBJ1-2, with TRBD1 as a possible D gene (6 bases). The CDR3 length is 14 residues. Trimming removed 2 bases from V and 4 bases from J, with 11 bases in between. Germline-derived CDR1 and CDR2 are MDHEN and SYDVKM.

CDR3 residues: CATTDRGSGNTIYF. DNA for the CDR3: TGTGCCACGACGGACAGGGGATCTGGAAACACCATATATTTT. The chain recombines TRBV7-9 with TRBJ1-3, with 9 bases fitting TRBD1. The CDR3 has 14 residues. Germline CDR1 and CDR2: SEHNR and FQNEAQ (reference sequence). After removal of 10 bases from V and 1 base from J, the junction contained 5 bases not matched to a gene.